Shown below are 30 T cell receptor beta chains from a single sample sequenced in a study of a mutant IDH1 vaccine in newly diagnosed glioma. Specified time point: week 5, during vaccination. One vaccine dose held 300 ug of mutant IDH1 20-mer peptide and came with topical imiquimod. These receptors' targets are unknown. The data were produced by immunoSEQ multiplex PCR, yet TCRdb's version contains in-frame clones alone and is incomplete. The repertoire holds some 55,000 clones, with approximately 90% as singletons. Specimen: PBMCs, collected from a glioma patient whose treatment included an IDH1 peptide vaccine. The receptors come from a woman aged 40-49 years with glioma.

CDR3: CASSLDRGRGETQYF. As DNA, the CDR3 is TGCGCCAGCAGCTTGGACAGGGGGCGCGGAGAGACCCAGTACTTC. The chain combines TRBV5-1 with TRBJ2-5; 9 bases map to TRBD1. The CDR3 consists of 15 residues. Germline V lookup: CDR1 SGHRS, CDR2 YFSETQ. The V gene end was trimmed by 0 bases and the J gene end by 4 bases; junction bases not matched to a gene: 4.

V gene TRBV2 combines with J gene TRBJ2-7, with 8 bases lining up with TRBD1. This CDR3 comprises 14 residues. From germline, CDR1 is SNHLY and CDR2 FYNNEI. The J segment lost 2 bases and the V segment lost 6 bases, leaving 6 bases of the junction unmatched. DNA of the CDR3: TGTGCCAGCAGCGCGGACAGGGTGACCTACGAGCAGTACTTC. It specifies CASSADRVTYEQYF.

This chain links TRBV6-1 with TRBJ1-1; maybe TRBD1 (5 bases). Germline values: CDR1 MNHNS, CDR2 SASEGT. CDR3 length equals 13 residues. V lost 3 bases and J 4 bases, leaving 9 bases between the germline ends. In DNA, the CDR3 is TGTGCCAGCAGTGAGGGGGGTCTCACTGAAGCTTTCTTT. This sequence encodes CASSEGGLTEAFF.

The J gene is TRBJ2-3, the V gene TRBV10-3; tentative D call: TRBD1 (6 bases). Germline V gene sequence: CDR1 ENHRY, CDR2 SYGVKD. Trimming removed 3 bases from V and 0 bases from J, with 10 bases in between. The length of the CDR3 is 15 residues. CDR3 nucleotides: TGTGCCATCAGTGAAGTACAGGGAAGCACAGATACGCAGTATTTT. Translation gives CAISEVQGSTDTQYF.

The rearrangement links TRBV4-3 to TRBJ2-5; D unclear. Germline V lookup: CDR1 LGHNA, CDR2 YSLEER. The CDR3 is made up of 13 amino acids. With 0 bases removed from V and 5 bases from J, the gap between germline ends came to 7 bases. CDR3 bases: TGCGCCAGCAGCCAAGATATGGGGGAGACCCAGTACTTC. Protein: CASSQDMGETQYF.

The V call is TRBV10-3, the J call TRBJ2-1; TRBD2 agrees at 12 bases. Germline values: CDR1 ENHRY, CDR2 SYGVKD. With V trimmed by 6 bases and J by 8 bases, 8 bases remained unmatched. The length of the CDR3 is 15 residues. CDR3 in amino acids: CAIRETSGGVYEQFF. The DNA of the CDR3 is TGTGCCATCAGGGAGACTAGCGGGGGCGTGTATGAGCAGTTCTTC.

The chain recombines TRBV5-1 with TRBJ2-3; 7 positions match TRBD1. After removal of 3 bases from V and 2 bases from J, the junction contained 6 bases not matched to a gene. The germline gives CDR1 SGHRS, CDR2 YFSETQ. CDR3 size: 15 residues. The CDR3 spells CASSSRTGFTDTQYF. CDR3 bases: TGCGCCAGCAGCTCGAGGACAGGCTTCACAGATACGCAGTATTTT.

This CDR3 reads CASSDYMGALNYGYTF. In nucleotides, the CDR3 is TGTGCCAGCAGCGATTACATGGGGGCACTTAACTATGGCTACACCTTC. The gene calls are TRBV5-8 and TRBJ1-2; TRBD1 is a possible D gene (6 bases). Trimming took off 4 bases at V and 1 base at J, with 17 bases between the two ends. The CDR3 is 16 amino acids. Germline values: CDR1 SGHTS, CDR2 YDEGEE.

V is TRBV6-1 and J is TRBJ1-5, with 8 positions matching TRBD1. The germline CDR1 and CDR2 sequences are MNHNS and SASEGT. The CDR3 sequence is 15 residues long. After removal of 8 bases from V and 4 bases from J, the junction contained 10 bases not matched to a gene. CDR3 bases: TGTGCCAGCGCGCCCGGACAGGGCAGTAATCAGCCCCAGCATTTT. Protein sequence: CASAPGQGSNQPQHF.

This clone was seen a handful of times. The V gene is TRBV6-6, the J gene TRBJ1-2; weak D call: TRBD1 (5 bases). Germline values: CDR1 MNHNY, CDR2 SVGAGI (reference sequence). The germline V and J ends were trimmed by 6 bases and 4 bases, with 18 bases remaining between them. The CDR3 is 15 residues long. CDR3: CASRPGRDLGYGYTF. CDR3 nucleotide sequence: TGTGCCAGCAGGCCGGGGAGGGACCTTGGCTATGGCTACACCTTC.

CDR3: CASSYGQGGEQYF. In nucleotides, the CDR3 is TGTGCCAGCAGTTACGGACAGGGCGGCGAGCAGTACTTC. The rearrangement uses TRBV6-5 and TRBJ2-7; 8 positions agree with TRBD1. With V trimmed by 2 bases and J by 6 bases, 3 bases remained unmatched. The CDR3 runs 13 residues. Germline lookup yields CDR1 MNHEY and CDR2 SVGAGI.

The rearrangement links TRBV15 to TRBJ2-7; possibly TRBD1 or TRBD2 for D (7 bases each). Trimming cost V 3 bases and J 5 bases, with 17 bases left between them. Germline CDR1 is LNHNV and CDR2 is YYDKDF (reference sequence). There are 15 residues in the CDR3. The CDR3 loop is CATSSFRQGGDEQYF. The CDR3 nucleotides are TGTGCCACCAGCAGTTTCCGACAGGGAGGGGACGAGCAGTACTTC.

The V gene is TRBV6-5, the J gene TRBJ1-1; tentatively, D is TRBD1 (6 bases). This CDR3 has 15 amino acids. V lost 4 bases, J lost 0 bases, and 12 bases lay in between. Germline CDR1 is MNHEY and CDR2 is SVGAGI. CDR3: CASSSDRTMNTEAFF. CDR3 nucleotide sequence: TGTGCCAGCAGTTCCGACAGGACCATGAACACTGAAGCTTTCTTT.

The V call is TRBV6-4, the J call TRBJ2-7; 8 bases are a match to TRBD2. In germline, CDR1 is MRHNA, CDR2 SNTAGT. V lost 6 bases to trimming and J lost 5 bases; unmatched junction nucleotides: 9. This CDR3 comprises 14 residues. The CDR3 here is CASSPPREDDEQYF. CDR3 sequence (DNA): TGTGCCAGCAGCCCTCCGCGGGAGGACGACGAGCAGTACTTC.

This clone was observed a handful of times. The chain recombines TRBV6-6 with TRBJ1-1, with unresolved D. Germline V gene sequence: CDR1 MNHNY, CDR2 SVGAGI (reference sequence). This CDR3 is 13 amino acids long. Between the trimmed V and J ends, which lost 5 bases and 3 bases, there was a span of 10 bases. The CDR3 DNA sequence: TGTGCCAGCAGTCGTGAGGTGGACACTGAAGCTTTCTTT. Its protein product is CASSREVDTEAFF.

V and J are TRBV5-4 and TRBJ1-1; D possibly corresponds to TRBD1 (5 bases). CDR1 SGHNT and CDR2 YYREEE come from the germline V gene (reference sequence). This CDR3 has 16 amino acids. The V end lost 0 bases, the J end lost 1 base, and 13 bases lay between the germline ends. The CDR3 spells CASSLAHRLQNTEAFF. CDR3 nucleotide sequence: TGTGCCAGCAGCTTGGCGCACAGGTTGCAGAACACTGAAGCTTTCTTT.

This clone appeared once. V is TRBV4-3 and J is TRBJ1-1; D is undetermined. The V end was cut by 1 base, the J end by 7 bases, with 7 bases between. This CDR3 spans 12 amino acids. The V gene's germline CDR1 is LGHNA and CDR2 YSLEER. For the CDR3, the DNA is TGCGCCAGCAGCCAAGTAGGGTATGAAGCTTTCTTT. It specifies CASSQVGYEAFF.

The CDR3 DNA follows: TGTGCCAGCACCGGGGGGGGGTTCGACTATGGCTACACCTTC. Translation: CASTGGGFDYGYTF. The V gene is TRBV7-2, the J gene TRBJ1-2; a weak D match, TRBD1 (5 bases). There are 14 residues in the CDR3. V lost 7 bases to trimming and J lost 3 bases, with 15 bases between them. Germline V gene lookup returns CDR1 SGHTA and CDR2 FQGNSA. Variable domain in full (rest from reference TRBV7-2 and TRBJ1-2): GAGVSQSPSNKVTEKGKDVELRCDPISGHTALYWYRQSLGQGLEFLIYFQGNSAPDKSGLPSDRFSAERTGGSVSTLTIQRTQQEDSAVYLCASTGGGFDYGYTFGSGTRLTVV.

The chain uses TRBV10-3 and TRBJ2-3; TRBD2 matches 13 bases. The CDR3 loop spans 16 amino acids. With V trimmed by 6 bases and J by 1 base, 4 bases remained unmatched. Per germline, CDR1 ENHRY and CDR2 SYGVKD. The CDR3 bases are TGTGCCATCAGGCCCGGACTAGCGGGGGGCACAGATACGCAGTATTTT. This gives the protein CAIRPGLAGGTDTQYF.

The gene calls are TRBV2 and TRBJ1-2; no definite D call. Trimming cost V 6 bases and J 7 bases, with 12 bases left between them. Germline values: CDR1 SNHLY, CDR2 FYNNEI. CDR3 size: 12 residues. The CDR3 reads CASRRYNPGYTF. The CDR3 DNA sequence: TGTGCCAGCAGAAGGTATAACCCTGGCTACACCTTC.

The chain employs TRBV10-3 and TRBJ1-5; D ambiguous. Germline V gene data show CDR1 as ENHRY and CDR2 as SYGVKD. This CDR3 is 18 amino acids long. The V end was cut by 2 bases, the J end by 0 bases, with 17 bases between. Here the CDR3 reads CAISEDKRNYYSNQPQHF. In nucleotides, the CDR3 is TGTGCCATCAGTGAGGATAAACGGAACTACTATAGCAATCAGCCCCAGCATTTT.

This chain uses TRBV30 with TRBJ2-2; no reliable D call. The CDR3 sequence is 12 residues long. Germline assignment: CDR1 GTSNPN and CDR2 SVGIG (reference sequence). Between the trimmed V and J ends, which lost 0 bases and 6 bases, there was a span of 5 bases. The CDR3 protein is CAWSVLSGELFF. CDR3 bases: TGTGCCTGGAGTGTCCTGTCCGGGGAGCTGTTTTTT.

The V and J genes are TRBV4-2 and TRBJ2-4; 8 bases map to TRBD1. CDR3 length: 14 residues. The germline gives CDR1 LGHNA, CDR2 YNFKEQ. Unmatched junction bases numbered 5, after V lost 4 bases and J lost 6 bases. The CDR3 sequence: CASSPSGGLNIQYF. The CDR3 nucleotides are TGTGCCAGCAGCCCCTCAGGGGGCTTAAACATTCAGTACTTC.

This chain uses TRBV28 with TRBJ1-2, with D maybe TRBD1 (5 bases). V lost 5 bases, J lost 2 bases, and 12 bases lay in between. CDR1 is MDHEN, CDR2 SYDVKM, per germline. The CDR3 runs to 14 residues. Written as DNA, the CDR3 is TGTGCCAGCAGTGTCCAGGCAGGGAACTATGGCTACACCTTC. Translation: CASSVQAGNYGYTF.

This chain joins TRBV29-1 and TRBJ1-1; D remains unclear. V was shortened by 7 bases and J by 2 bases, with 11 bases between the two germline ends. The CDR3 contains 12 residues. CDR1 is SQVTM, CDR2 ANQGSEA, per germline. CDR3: CSARGLNTEAFF. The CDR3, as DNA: TGCAGCGCCCGCGGACTTAACACTGAAGCTTTCTTT.

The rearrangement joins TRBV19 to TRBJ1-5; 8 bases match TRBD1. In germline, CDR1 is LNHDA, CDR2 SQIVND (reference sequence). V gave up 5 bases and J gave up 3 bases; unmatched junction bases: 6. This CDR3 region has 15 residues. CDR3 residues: CASSPVDRANQPQHF. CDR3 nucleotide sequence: TGTGCCAGTAGTCCCGTGGACAGGGCCAATCAGCCCCAGCATTTT.

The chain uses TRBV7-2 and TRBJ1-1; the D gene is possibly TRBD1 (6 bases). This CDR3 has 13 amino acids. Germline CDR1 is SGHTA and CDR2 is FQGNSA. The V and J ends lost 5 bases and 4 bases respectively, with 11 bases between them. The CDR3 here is CASSKTGATEAFF. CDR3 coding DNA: TGTGCCAGCAGCAAGACAGGAGCCACTGAAGCTTTCTTT. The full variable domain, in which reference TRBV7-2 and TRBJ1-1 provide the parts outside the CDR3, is GAGVSQSPSNKVTEKGKDVELRCDPISGHTALYWYRQSLGQGLEFLIYFQGNSAPDKSGLPSDRFSAERTGGSVSTLTIQRTQQEDSAVYLCASSKTGATEAFFGQGTRLTVV.

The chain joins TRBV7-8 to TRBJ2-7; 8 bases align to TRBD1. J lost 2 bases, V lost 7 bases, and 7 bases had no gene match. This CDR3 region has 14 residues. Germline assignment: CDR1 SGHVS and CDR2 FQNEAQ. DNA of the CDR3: TGTGCCAGCACGACATCGACAGGGGCCTACGAGCAGTACTTC. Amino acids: CASTTSTGAYEQYF.

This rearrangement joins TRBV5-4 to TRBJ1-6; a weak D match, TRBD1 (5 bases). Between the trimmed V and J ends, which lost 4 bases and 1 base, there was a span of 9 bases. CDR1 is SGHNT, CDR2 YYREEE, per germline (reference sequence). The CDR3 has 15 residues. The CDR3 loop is CASSPGRSYNSPLHF. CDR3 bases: TGTGCCAGCAGCCCAGGGAGGTCCTATAATTCACCCCTCCACTTT.

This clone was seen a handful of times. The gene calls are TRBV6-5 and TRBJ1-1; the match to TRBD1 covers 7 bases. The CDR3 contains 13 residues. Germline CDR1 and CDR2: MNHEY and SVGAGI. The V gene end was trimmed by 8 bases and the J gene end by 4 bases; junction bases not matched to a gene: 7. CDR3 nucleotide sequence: TGTGCCAGCCTCGACAGGGCCGGCACTGAAGCTTTCTTT. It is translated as CASLDRAGTEAFF.